This TCR beta chain was captured by sequencing in a study of glioma-infiltrating T cells. The germline gives CDR1 SGHKS, CDR2 YYEKEE (reference sequence). The V end lost 1 base, the J end lost 8 bases, and 4 bases lay between the germline ends. This CDR3 has 11 amino acids. A word on this clonotype: Its antigen is undetermined.

Broader study findings: Very few CDR3 sequences were shared between tissue and blood. Above-expected tissue-blood divergence occurred in all gliomas, most in low-grade ones.

The iRepertoire nested amplicon-rescue multiplex PCR amplified TCR alpha and beta CDR3s from RNA. One-step reverse transcription and amplification started from about 100-400 ng of tissue mRNA or PBMC total RNA. Via MiXCR, TCRdb re-called the multiplex PCR reads, giving one row per CDR3 protein. Here the sample spans roughly 100,000 distinct CDR3 sequences, 35% to 45% being singletons. The specimen was glioma tissue, nonneoplastic brain tissue, or PBMCs (not recorded which). The genes are TRBV5-5 and TRBJ2-1; no reliable D call. The receptor was isolated from a human donor with low-grade glioma or glioblastoma, undergoing nonglioma brain surgery, or in good health (not recorded which). The CDR3 DNA reads TGTGCCAGCAGCTTGTGGGATGAGCAGTTCTTC. It codes for CASSLWDEQFF.